The rows below give T cell receptor beta chains drawn from one sample of a study of T cells after yellow fever vaccination. TCRdb reanalysed the 5' RACE reads using MiXCR and keeps one entry per CDR3 protein. The sample lists approximately 450,000 distinct CDR3 sequences, approximately 18% occurring once. Here the sequenced sample was PBMCs, taken before the yellow fever booster vaccination. The source is a man aged 18-30 years who received the YFV17D yellow fever vaccine. CDR3s include the opening cysteine and the closing phenylalanine or tryptophan. D genes are given only for firm matches. Size is omitted from some rows. Given values are once, few, many or a class for expanded clones.

j_call: TRBJ2-7
v_call: TRBV5-1
clone_size: few
d_call: TRBD1
cdr3_aa: CASSPGTGGVYEQYF
cdr3_nt: TGCGCCAGCAGCCCCGGGACAGGGGGTGTGTACGAGCAGTACTTC

j_call: TRBJ2-1
v_call: TRBV7-2
clone_size: NA
d_call: NA
cdr3_aa: CASSDFTHFNEQFF
cdr3_nt: TGTGCCAGCAGCGATTTCACCCATTTTAATGAGCAGTTCTTC

j_call: TRBJ1-1
v_call: TRBV29-1
clone_size: few
d_call: NA
cdr3_aa: CSVGGGPNTEAFF
cdr3_nt: TGCAGCGTTGGAGGGGGTCCAAACACTGAAGCTTTCTTT

j_call: TRBJ1-6
v_call: TRBV29-1
clone_size: few
d_call: TRBD1
cdr3_aa: CSVRTGANSPLHF
cdr3_nt: TGCAGCGTTAGGACAGGGGCAAATTCACCCCTCCACTTT

j_call: TRBJ2-3
v_call: TRBV7-9
clone_size: few
d_call: TRBD2
cdr3_aa: CASSLTSSGNTDTQYF
cdr3_nt: TGTGCCAGCAGCTTAACCTCTAGCGGCAACACAGATACGCAGTATTTT

j_call: TRBJ2-7
v_call: TRBV10-3
clone_size: NA
d_call: NA
cdr3_aa: CAISEVGGYEQYF
cdr3_nt: TGTGCCATCAGTGAGGTAGGAGGCTACGAGCAGTACTTC

j_call: TRBJ1-2
v_call: TRBV27
clone_size: few
d_call: NA
cdr3_aa: CASSLGGVDGYTF
cdr3_nt: TGTGCCAGCAGTTTAGGGGGGGTTGATGGCTACACCTTC

j_call: TRBJ1-2
v_call: TRBV4-3
clone_size: NA
d_call: NA
cdr3_aa: CASSQTGPPSYGYTF
cdr3_nt: TGCGCCAGCAGCCAAACGGGACCGCCTTCCTATGGCTACACCTTC

j_call: TRBJ1-1
v_call: TRBV27
clone_size: few
d_call: NA
cdr3_aa: CASSSPGGYTEAFF
cdr3_nt: TGTGCCAGCAGTTCCCCGGGGGGGTACACTGAAGCTTTCTTT

j_call: TRBJ2-3
v_call: TRBV10-3
clone_size: few
d_call: TRBD2
cdr3_aa: CAISERGEDTQYF
cdr3_nt: TGTGCCATCAGTGAGCGGGGGGAGGATACGCAGTATTTT

j_call: TRBJ1-5
v_call: TRBV20-1
clone_size: few
d_call: NA
cdr3_aa: CSARAAARGQPQHF
cdr3_nt: TGCAGTGCTAGAGCGGCAGCCCGAGGGCAGCCCCAGCATTTT

j_call: TRBJ2-3
v_call: TRBV15
clone_size: NA
d_call: NA
cdr3_aa: CATSGFPSDTQYF
cdr3_nt: TGTGCCACCAGCGGCTTTCCTTCGGATACGCAGTATTTT

j_call: TRBJ1-3
v_call: TRBV4-1
clone_size: few
d_call: NA
cdr3_aa: CASSQVGGPGDTIYF
cdr3_nt: TGCGCCAGCAGCCAAGTGGGGGGGCCTGGGGACACCATATATTTT

j_call: TRBJ2-3
v_call: TRBV6-5
clone_size: NA
d_call: NA
cdr3_aa: CASSLIRSDTQYF
cdr3_nt: TGTGCCAGCAGTCTCATCAGGTCCGATACGCAGTATTTT

j_call: TRBJ2-7
v_call: TRBV7-2
clone_size: few
d_call: NA
cdr3_aa: CASSLESGKWNEQYF
cdr3_nt: TGTGCCAGCAGCTTAGAATCAGGGAAATGGAACGAGCAGTACTTC

j_call: TRBJ2-3
v_call: TRBV20-1
clone_size: few
d_call: TRBD2
cdr3_aa: CSARTSGGSNTQYF
cdr3_nt: TGCAGTGCCAGGACTAGCGGGGGATCGAATACGCAGTATTTT

j_call: TRBJ1-5
v_call: TRBV5-4
clone_size: NA
d_call: NA
cdr3_aa: CASSLSGSNQPQHF
cdr3_nt: TGTGCCAGCAGCTTGAGTGGCAGCAATCAGCCCCAGCATTTT

j_call: TRBJ2-5
v_call: TRBV7-8
clone_size: few
d_call: NA
cdr3_aa: CASSRSARLRETQYF
cdr3_nt: TGTGCCAGCAGTCGGTCGGCGAGGTTGCGGGAGACCCAGTACTTC

j_call: TRBJ2-4
v_call: TRBV5-5
clone_size: few
d_call: NA
cdr3_aa: CASSPRQEGNIQYF
cdr3_nt: TGTGCCAGCAGCCCGCGACAGGAAGGCAACATTCAGTACTTC

j_call: TRBJ1-5
v_call: TRBV20-1
clone_size: few
d_call: NA
cdr3_aa: CSAEGGGGQPQHF
cdr3_nt: TGCAGTGCTGAGGGGGGCGGTGGGCAGCCCCAGCATTTT

j_call: TRBJ2-7
v_call: TRBV7-2
clone_size: NA
d_call: NA
cdr3_aa: CASSYAYEQYF
cdr3_nt: TGTGCCAGCAGTTACGCGTACGAGCAGTACTTC

j_call: TRBJ2-1
v_call: TRBV15
clone_size: NA
d_call: TRBD2
cdr3_aa: CATSRDPSGGAGEQFF
cdr3_nt: TGTGCCACCAGCAGAGATCCTAGCGGGGGGGCGGGCGAGCAGTTCTTC